This T cell receptor (beta chain) was sequenced in a study of type 1 regulatory T cells. Turning to the study itself: An in vitro protocol generated T-allo10, a Tr1-enriched, alloantigen-specific CD4 T cell product.

Using its own MiXCR run on the reads, TCRdb lists one record per CDR3 protein. The repertoire holds approximately 100,000 distinct CDR3 sequences, with roughly 31% as singletons. Trimming shortened V by 5 bases and J by 3 bases, and 14 bases separated the two germline ends. CDR1 SGHTA and CDR2 FQGNSA come from the germline V gene. The CDR3 runs to 14 residues. The specimen was CD4+ T cells, either the whole sample or a sorted fraction (not recorded which). The chain joins TRBV7-2 to TRBJ2-7; possibly TRBD1 for D (6 bases). This clonotype originated in a human donor in good health. In DNA form, the CDR3 reads TGTGCCAGCAGCAAGTCGGGACAAAGCTACGAGCAGTACTTC. Encoded protein: CASSKSGQSYEQYF.